Below are 19 T cell receptor beta chains sequenced from a single sample in a study of spatial heterogeneity in lung cancer. TCRdb reprocessed the 5' RACE reads via MiXCR and lists one record per CDR3 protein. The sample contains about 7,400 distinct CDR3 sequences, 11% to 15% of which appear only once. These TCRs' antigens remain unknown. Time point of the sample: sample taken at primary tumor resection. Broader study findings: For expanded intratumoral alpha and beta TCRs, counts tracked tumor mutation counts.

The source was lung tumor tissue, collected at surgery. Every receptor here comes from a female donor with early-stage non-small cell lung cancer.

Ten or more counts support this clonotype. Since the library was made to target alpha chains, this beta chain is a stray read and its abundance is not meaningful. The rearrangement uses TRBV20-1 and TRBJ1-1; D uncertain. This CDR3 spans 12 amino acids. Per germline, CDR1 DFQATT and CDR2 SNEGSKA (reference sequence). Trimming left V 6 bases short and J 7 bases short, with 15 bases between. CDR3 sequence: CSAPRWGREAFF. The CDR3 nucleotides are TGCAGTGCCCCCCGGTGGGGTCGTGAAGCTTTCTTT.

Ten or more counts support this clonotype. In a library made to pick up alpha chains, this beta chain is a stray read with a size that means little. The chain links TRBV7-2 to TRBJ2-5; 7 bases map to TRBD2. The junction had 5 bases not matched to a gene; V was cut back by 2 bases and J by 5 bases. CDR1 and CDR2 from the germline V gene are SGHTA and FQGNSA. CDR3 length: 14 amino acids. CDR3 nucleotides: TGTGCCAGCAGCTTAAGCGGGCGGGGGGAGACCCAGTACTTC. It is translated as CASSLSGRGETQYF.

This clonotype showed up many times. This beta chain is a stray sequence in a library constructed for alpha chains; its clone size is not meaningful. The chain employs TRBV28 and TRBJ1-5; 7 positions match TRBD1. CDR1 MDHEN and CDR2 SYDVKM come from the germline V gene. The CDR3 length is 17 residues. J lost 7 bases, V lost 1 base, and 13 bases had no gene match. The CDR3: CASSLFPLRGGWQPQHF. For the CDR3, the DNA is TGTGCCAGCAGTTTATTCCCACTCAGGGGGGGGTGGCAGCCCCAGCATTTT.

Only one count was recorded for this clonotype. Being off target in a library aimed at alpha chains, this beta chain has a size of little meaning. The chain joins TRBV12-3 or TRBV12-4 to TRBJ1-1; no clear D. The CDR3 loop spans 13 amino acids. The V gene lost 3 bases and the J gene lost 1 base, with 6 bases spanning the gap. The CDR3 here is CASSLDANTEAFF. The CDR3 DNA reads TGTGCCAGCAGTTTGGATGCGAACACTGAAGCTTTCTTT.

There are many counts of this clonotype. This beta chain is an unintended read in a library built for alpha chains; its size means little. V usage is TRBV4-1 and J usage is TRBJ1-2, with D unresolved. The germline V gene has CDR1 MGHRA and CDR2 YSYEKL. V was cut by 1 base and J by 4 bases, with 13 bases left in between. The CDR3 has 15 residues. CDR3 nucleotides: TGCGCCAGCAGCCAAGCCTCCAAAGCAGGCTATGGCTACACCTTC. It yields the protein CASSQASKAGYGYTF.

This clonotype appeared many times. Within a library made for alpha chains, this beta chain is off target, and its count is uninformative. This chain uses TRBV20-1 with TRBJ2-3; 12 bases agree with TRBD2. There are 14 residues in the CDR3. The V and J ends lost 6 bases and 11 bases, in that order; junction bases with no gene match: 12. Germline CDR1 DFQATT, CDR2 SNEGSKA (reference sequence). CDR3 in amino acids: CSARLRLAGGLQYF. The CDR3 coding sequence is TGCAGTGCAAGACTGCGGCTAGCGGGGGGGTTGCAGTATTTT.

This clonotype was detected once. This beta chain turned up in a library designed for alpha chains; as an off-target read, its abundance says little. V usage is TRBV9 and J usage is TRBJ1-3; tentatively, D is TRBD1 (5 bases). Germline V gene data show CDR1 as SGDLS and CDR2 as YYNGEE. V lost 3 bases to trimming and J lost 0 bases, with 10 bases between them. This CDR3 has 15 residues. The CDR3 loop reads CASSGQLHSGNTIYF. The CDR3, as DNA: TGTGCCAGCAGCGGACAGCTACACTCTGGAAACACCATATATTTT. Filled out from reference TRBV9 and TRBJ1-3, the complete variable domain reads DSGVTQTPKHLITATGQRVTLRCSPRSGDLSVYWYQQSLDQGLQFLIQYYNGEERAKGNILERFSAQQFPDLHSELNLSSLELGDSALYFCASSGQLHSGNTIYFGEGSWLTVV.

This clonotype was recorded at least ten times. In a library made to pick up alpha chains, this beta chain is a stray read with a size that means little. The gene calls are TRBV6-5 and TRBJ2-1; D uncertain. Trimming left V 7 bases short and J 1 base short, with 17 bases between. This CDR3 is built from 16 residues. Looked up from germline, CDR1 is MNHEY and CDR2 is SVGAGI. In DNA, the CDR3 is TGTGCCAGCAACTACCGTCCGGTTAGGTCCTACAATGAGCAGTTCTTC. It encodes CASNYRPVRSYNEQFF.

This clonotype occurred many times. This beta chain lies outside the target of a library built for alpha chains; its clone size means little. This sequence joins TRBV9 and TRBJ2-6; TRBD1 matches at 11 bases. Trimming cost V 4 bases and J 1 base; bases outside gene matches: 10. The CDR3 has 19 amino acids. Per germline, CDR1 SGDLS and CDR2 YYNGEE. The CDR3 coding sequence is TGTGCCAGCAGCCTAACCGGACAGGGGGCGCTATCTGGGGCCAACGTCCTGACTTTC. Translation gives CASSLTGQGALSGANVLTF.

This clonotype qualifies as medium-sized (0.01 to 0.1%). The library was prepared for alpha chains; this beta chain is a stray read, so its frequency means little. The V and J genes are TRBV20-1 and TRBJ2-7; no clear D. The germline V and J ends were trimmed by 3 bases and 2 bases, with 8 bases remaining between them. Germline lookup yields CDR1 DFQATT and CDR2 SNEGSKA (reference sequence). The CDR3 sequence is 12 residues long. CDR3 DNA: TGCAGTGCTAGCACCAGGCCCTACGAGCAGTACTTC. This gives the protein CSASTRPYEQYF.

There are many counts of this clonotype. This beta chain slipped into a library made for alpha chains as a stray read, so its size is not meaningful. In nucleotides, the CDR3 is TGTGCCAGCAGCTTGATGGACAGGACGGGCTATGGCTACACCTTC. As protein: CASSLMDRTGYGYTF. The chain couples TRBV3-1 to TRBJ1-2; TRBD1 matches at 7 bases. Trimming cost V 5 bases and J 4 bases; bases outside gene matches: 10. CDR3 size: 15 residues. CDR1 is LGHDT, CDR2 YNNKEL, per germline (reference sequence).

By sample share, this clonotype is medium-sized. For a library built for alpha chains, this beta chain is a stray read; little rests on its size. This rearrangement joins TRBV20-1 to TRBJ2-6, with no clear D. The V and J ends lost 0 bases and 0 bases respectively, with 9 bases between them. Germline V gene data show CDR1 as DFQATT and CDR2 as SNEGSKA (reference sequence). The CDR3 has 16 amino acids. CDR3: CSARDRELSGANVLTF. The CDR3 DNA reads as TGCAGTGCTAGAGATCGAGAGCTCTCTGGGGCCAACGTCCTGACTTTC.

About this clonotype: Since it is a stray read in a library aimed at alpha chains, this beta chain has a size that is not meaningful. V and J are TRBV3-1 and TRBJ1-2; D ambiguous. With 3 bases removed from V and 8 bases from J, the gap between germline ends came to 13 bases. Per the germline V gene, CDR1 is LGHDT and CDR2 is YNNKEL (reference sequence). There are 13 residues in the CDR3. The CDR3 region is CASSHKGYGGYTF. The CDR3 nucleotides read TGTGCCAGCAGCCATAAAGGATATGGGGGCTACACCTTC.

This clonotype was seen more than once but under ten times. Because the library targeted alpha chains, this beta chain is an off-target read whose size means little. The V call is TRBV12-3 or TRBV12-4, the J call TRBJ2-2; 7 bases align to TRBD1. After removal of 4 bases from V and 3 bases from J, the junction contained 8 bases not matched to a gene. The CDR3 sequence is 16 residues long. The CDR3 is CASSSPGTDYTGELFF. DNA of the CDR3: TGTGCCAGCAGTTCCCCGGGGACAGACTACACCGGGGAGCTGTTTTTT.

This clonotype was detected many times. Since the library was made to target alpha chains, this beta chain is a stray read and its abundance is not meaningful. The gene calls are TRBV3-1 and TRBJ2-7; 7 bases fit TRBD1. Looked up from germline, CDR1 is LGHDT and CDR2 is YNNKEL (reference sequence). The V segment lost 4 bases and the J segment 7 bases; nucleotides outside the gene matches: 7. This CDR3 comprises 13 residues. The CDR3 is CASSRNIQGEQYF. CDR3 bases: TGTGCCAGCAGCCGCAACATACAGGGGGAGCAGTACTTC.

This clonotype was counted at least ten times. This beta chain was picked up by a library intended for alpha chains and is off target, so its count carries little meaning. The J gene is TRBJ1-6, the V gene TRBV28; the D gene is possibly TRBD1 (5 bases). V was trimmed by 2 bases and J by 7 bases, leaving 21 bases between them. The CDR3 extends over 18 amino acids. Germline values: CDR1 MDHEN, CDR2 SYDVKM. CDR3 sequence reads: CASSLVTRRAGLNSPLHF. As DNA, the CDR3 is TGTGCCAGCAGTTTAGTCACCCGGCGGGCAGGGTTAAATTCACCCCTCCACTTT. The complete variable domain, with remaining parts taken from reference TRBV28 and TRBJ1-6, reads DVKVTQSSRYLVKRTGEKVFLECVQDMDHENMFWYRQDPGLGLRLIYFSYDVKMKEKGDIPEGYSVSREKKERFSLILESASTNQTSMYLCASSLVTRRAGLNSPLHFGNGTRLTVT.

This clonotype was seen many times. Within a library made for alpha chains, this beta chain is off target, and its count is uninformative. This rearrangement joins TRBV6-2 or TRBV6-3 to TRBJ1-1; tentative D call: TRBD1 (5 bases). From germline, CDR1 is MNHEY and CDR2 SVGEGT. V dropped 11 bases and J dropped 5 bases, with 18 bases sitting between them. The CDR3 sequence is 13 residues long. The CDR3 region has the DNA TGTGCCGGCCGAGGGGCGAGCAGAACTGAAGCTTTCTTT. Protein: CAGRGASRTEAFF.

At least ten counts were recorded for this clonotype. This beta chain appears as a stray read in a library generated for alpha chains; its size is not informative. The chain carries TRBV18 and TRBJ1-4; 8 nucleotides line up with TRBD1. CDR1 KGHSH and CDR2 LQKENI come from the germline V gene. CDR3 length: 16 residues. J was trimmed by 6 bases and V by 0 bases; bases with no gene match: 6. For the CDR3, the DNA is TGTGCCAGCTCACCACCTAGGGACAGGAGGGATGAAAAACTGTTTTTT. The encoded protein is CASSPPRDRRDEKLFF.

Many counts were recorded for this clonotype. The library was designed around alpha chains, so this beta chain is a stray read whose abundance carries little weight. This chain uses TRBV20-1 with TRBJ1-6; D ambiguous. V lost 5 bases and J lost 0, with 20 bases in between. CDR1 DFQATT and CDR2 SNEGSKA come from the germline V gene (reference sequence). The CDR3 has 18 residues. CDR3 loop: CSAPAWTGESSYNSPLHF. In DNA, the CDR3 is TGCAGTGCTCCTGCCTGGACCGGGGAGAGCTCCTATAATTCACCCCTCCACTTT.